The rows below give T cell receptor beta chains drawn from one sample of a study of identical twins. TCRdb analysed the 5' RACE reads with MiXCR anew, one entry per CDR3 protein. The sample has 1.5 million to 2 million distinct CDR3 sequences; 25% to 35% are singletons. The source material was cord blood. The receptors come from a newborn girl in good health. Both conserved end residues are part of each CDR3. The order of the fields is V gene, D gene, J gene, clone size, CDR3 protein, CDR3 DNA. A D gene is named only where the DNA matches it firmly. Size is omitted from some rows. Given values are once, few, many or a class for expanded clones.

V: TRBV27
D: TRBD2
J: TRBJ2-2
size: .
CDR3: CASSLSRAGFTGELFF
DNA: TGTGCCAGCAGTTTATCGAGAGCGGGGTTCACCGGGGAGCTGTTTTTT

V: TRBV11-2
D: TRBD2
J: TRBJ2-1
size: .
CDR3: CASSAVAGPYNEQFF
DNA: TGTGCCAGCAGCGCGGTAGCGGGGCCGTACAATGAGCAGTTCTTC

V: TRBV20-1
D: .
J: TRBJ1-2
size: few
CDR3: CSARVTVPPNYGYTF
DNA: TGCAGTGCTAGAGTCACAGTTCCCCCTAACTATGGCTACACCTTC

V: TRBV29-1
D: TRBD1
J: TRBJ2-3
size: .
CDR3: CSVEASTGSAQYF
DNA: TGCAGCGTTGAAGCCTCGACAGGGAGTGCGCAGTATTTT

V: TRBV6-5
D: .
J: TRBJ2-7
size: .
CDR3: CASSRVIVAGHNEQYF
DNA: TGTGCCAGCTCACGGGTTATTGTTGCTGGACACAATGAGCAGTACTTC

V: TRBV12-3/TRBV12-4
D: .
J: TRBJ1-5
size: .
CDR3: CASTQGRTTQPQHF
DNA: TGTGCCAGCACCCAGGGACGTACCACCCAGCCCCAGCATTTT

V: TRBV5-6
D: TRBD2
J: TRBJ2-2
size: .
CDR3: CASSATSGDTGELFF
DNA: TGTGCCAGCAGCGCGACTAGCGGCGACACCGGGGAGCTGTTTTTT

V: TRBV15
D: .
J: TRBJ1-5
size: .
CDR3: CATTIGDHQPQHF
DNA: TGTGCCACCACCATCGGTGACCATCAGCCCCAGCATTTT

V: TRBV7-9
D: TRBD2
J: TRBJ2-3
size: few
CDR3: CASSFSGSAADTQYF
DNA: TGTGCCAGCAGCTTTAGCGGGAGTGCTGCAGATACGCAGTATTTT

V: TRBV7-9
D: .
J: TRBJ1-2
size: .
CDR3: CASSLGLLRNYGYTF
DNA: TGTGCCAGCAGCTTAGGGCTCCTGAGGAACTATGGCTACACCTTC

V: TRBV28
D: TRBD1
J: TRBJ2-7
size: .
CDR3: CASRLTGSNYEQYF
DNA: TGTGCCAGCAGGCTGACAGGGAGTAACTACGAGCAGTACTTC

V: TRBV12-3/TRBV12-4
D: TRBD2
J: TRBJ2-2
size: few
CDR3: CASSQGLADTGELFF
DNA: TGTGCCAGCAGTCAGGGACTAGCGGACACCGGGGAGCTGTTTTTT

V: TRBV11-2
D: .
J: TRBJ2-1
size: .
CDR3: CASSLDVGGNEQFF
DNA: TGTGCCAGCAGCTTAGACGTCGGAGGCAATGAGCAGTTCTTC

V: TRBV6-1
D: TRBD2
J: TRBJ2-1
size: few
CDR3: CASRSQREIGEQFF
DNA: TGTGCCAGCAGGAGCCAGCGGGAGATTGGTGAGCAGTTCTTC

V: TRBV20-1
D: TRBD2
J: TRBJ2-7
size: once
CDR3: CSASGGGAQEQYF
DNA: TGCAGTGCTAGCGGCGGGGGGGCTCAAGAGCAGTACTTC

V: TRBV28
D: .
J: TRBJ2-1
size: .
CDR3: CASSPGRPTYNEQFF
DNA: TGTGCCAGCAGTCCGGGACGCCCCACCTACAATGAGCAGTTCTTC

V: TRBV7-2
D: .
J: TRBJ1-2
size: .
CDR3: CAARVTYGYTF
DNA: TGTGCCGCCCGAGTAACCTATGGCTACACCTTC

V: TRBV4-1
D: TRBD2
J: TRBJ2-1
size: .
CDR3: CASSQDPLAGGLSYNEQFF
DNA: TGCGCCAGCAGCCAAGACCCGCTAGCGGGGGGGCTGTCCTACAATGAGCAGTTCTTC

V: TRBV10-3
D: .
J: TRBJ1-5
size: .
CDR3: CAISESRGINQPQHF
DNA: TGTGCCATCAGTGAGTCTAGGGGTATCAATCAGCCCCAGCATTTT

V: TRBV28
D: TRBD1
J: TRBJ2-2
size: few
CDR3: CASSLIGTEGTGELFF
DNA: TGTGCCAGCAGTTTGATTGGGACAGAGGGGACCGGGGAGCTGTTTTTT

V: TRBV5-1
D: TRBD2
J: TRBJ2-3
size: few
CDR3: CASSLLAGDVDTQYF
DNA: TGCGCCAGCAGCTTACTAGCGGGAGATGTAGATACGCAGTATTTT

V: TRBV29-1
D: .
J: TRBJ2-1
size: .
CDR3: CSVEAHRGQGYNEQFF
DNA: TGCAGCGTTGAAGCCCACCGAGGGCAGGGGTACAATGAGCAGTTCTTC

V: TRBV5-1
D: .
J: TRBJ2-1
size: .
CDR3: CASSLAFVENEQFF
DNA: TGTGCCAGCAGCTTGGCCTTTGTGGAGAATGAGCAGTTCTTC

V: TRBV6-1
D: TRBD1
J: TRBJ2-7
size: .
CDR3: CASSETGGIDEQYF
DNA: TGTGCCAGCAGTGAGACAGGGGGCATCGACGAGCAGTACTTC

V: TRBV20-1
D: .
J: TRBJ2-3
size: few
CDR3: CSARALAADTQYF
DNA: TGCAGTGCTAGAGCTCTAGCTGCAGATACGCAGTATTTT

V: TRBV21-1
D: .
J: TRBJ2-7
size: .
CDR3: CASSKEWQGAALYEQYF
DNA: TGTGCCAGCAGCAAAGAGTGGCAGGGCGCCGCTCTCTACGAGCAGTACTTC

V: TRBV20-1
D: .
J: TRBJ2-7
size: few
CDR3: CSARPGRGGFYEQYF
DNA: TGCAGTGCTAGGCCCGGCAGGGGCGGGTTCTACGAGCAGTACTTC

V: TRBV20-1
D: .
J: TRBJ1-2
size: .
CDR3: CSARDTPLFYGYTF
DNA: TGCAGTGCTAGAGATACACCATTGTTCTATGGCTACACCTTC

V: TRBV30
D: .
J: TRBJ1-2
size: .
CDR3: CAWRQDTLPYGYTF
DNA: TGTGCCTGGAGGCAGGACACCTTGCCCTATGGCTACACCTTC

V: TRBV20-1
D: TRBD2
J: TRBJ2-7
size: .
CDR3: CSARDRRLAGHEQYF
DNA: TGCAGTGCTAGAGATCGCCGACTAGCGGGCCACGAGCAGTACTTC